These 7 T cell receptor beta chains were all obtained from the same sample, sequenced in a study of radiation and T cells in renal cell carcinoma. Using immunoSEQ multiplex PCR, the repertoire was profiled, and TCRdb retains in-frame clones only, with some absent. The repertoire includes about 160,000 clones, about 88% of them detected once, and roughly 4.1% sits in the top ten. Stated time point: baseline pretreatment blood. Treatment: 15 Gy SBRT to primary tumor, nephrectomy 4 weeks later. The input for sequencing was blood, taken from a patient whose treatment included radiotherapy and nephrectomy. These receptors were obtained from a woman in her sixties or seventies with renal cell carcinoma.

J is TRBJ2-5 and V is TRBV7-2; D remains unclear. The CDR3 is 13 residues long. V shed 2 bases and J shed 5 bases, with 9 bases lying between them. The germline V gene has CDR1 SGHTA and CDR2 FQGNSA. CDR3 nucleotide sequence: TGTGCCAGCAGCTTACCCCCGAGCGAGACCCAGTACTTC. It codes for CASSLPPSETQYF.

This chain links TRBV19 with TRBJ2-1; D not certain. This CDR3 comprises 12 residues. Germline CDR1 and CDR2: LNHDA and SQIVND (reference sequence). With 6 bases removed from V and 8 bases from J, the gap between germline ends came to 11 bases. CDR3 in amino acids: CASRGSIYEQFF. The CDR3 DNA reads as TGTGCCAGTAGGGGTAGCATCTATGAGCAGTTCTTC. Looking up the rest from reference TRBV19 and TRBJ2-1 gives the full variable domain: DGGITQSPKYLFRKEGQNVTLSCEQNLNHDAMYWYRQDPGQGLRLIYYSQIVNDFQKGDIAEGYSVSREKKESFPLTVTSAQKNPTAFYLCASRGSIYEQFFGPGTRLTVL.

The chain links TRBV28 to TRBJ1-2; no clear D. There are 13 residues in the CDR3. The germline V gene has CDR1 MDHEN and CDR2 SYDVKM. V shed 0 bases and J shed 7 bases, with 9 bases lying between them. CDR3 amino acids: CASSLWETIGYTF. The DNA for the CDR3 is TGTGCCAGCAGTTTATGGGAGACAATTGGCTACACCTTC.

The CDR3: CASSDPHPSPLHF. Here the CDR3 DNA reads TGCGCCAGCAGTGACCCCCACCCTTCACCCCTCCACTTT. V and J are TRBV10-2 and TRBJ1-6; D call uncertain. Germline V CDR1 and CDR2: WSHSY, SAAADI. V lost 3 bases, J lost 9 bases, and 9 bases lay in between. The CDR3 runs 13 residues.

The genes are TRBV28 and TRBJ1-1, with unresolved D. V was shortened by 0 bases and J by 11 bases, with 13 bases between the two germline ends. This CDR3 is 13 amino acids long. Germline-derived CDR1 and CDR2 are MDHEN and SYDVKM. The CDR3, as DNA: TGTGCCAGCAGTTTATGGGACTCAAGGGAGGCTTTCTTT. Its protein is CASSLWDSREAFF.

The chain employs TRBV4-2 and TRBJ1-6; D gene ambiguous. Trimming stripped 0 bases from V and 10 bases from J, with 7 bases between. From germline, CDR1 is LGHNA and CDR2 YNFKEQ. The CDR3 is 13 amino acids. The CDR3 protein is CASSQDRLSPLHF. CDR3 in DNA: TGTGCCAGCAGCCAAGATAGACTCTCACCCCTCCACTTT.

V and J are TRBV11-3 and TRBJ1-4, with D perhaps matching TRBD1 (6 bases). The CDR3 totals 16 residues. Germline V gene sequence: CDR1 SGHNT, CDR2 YENEEA. V was cut by 1 base and J by 4 bases, with 13 bases left in between. CDR3 nucleotides: TGTGCCAGCAGCTTAGCGCGGGGGCTGGGTAATGAAAAACTGTTTTTT. It is translated as CASSLARGLGNEKLFF.